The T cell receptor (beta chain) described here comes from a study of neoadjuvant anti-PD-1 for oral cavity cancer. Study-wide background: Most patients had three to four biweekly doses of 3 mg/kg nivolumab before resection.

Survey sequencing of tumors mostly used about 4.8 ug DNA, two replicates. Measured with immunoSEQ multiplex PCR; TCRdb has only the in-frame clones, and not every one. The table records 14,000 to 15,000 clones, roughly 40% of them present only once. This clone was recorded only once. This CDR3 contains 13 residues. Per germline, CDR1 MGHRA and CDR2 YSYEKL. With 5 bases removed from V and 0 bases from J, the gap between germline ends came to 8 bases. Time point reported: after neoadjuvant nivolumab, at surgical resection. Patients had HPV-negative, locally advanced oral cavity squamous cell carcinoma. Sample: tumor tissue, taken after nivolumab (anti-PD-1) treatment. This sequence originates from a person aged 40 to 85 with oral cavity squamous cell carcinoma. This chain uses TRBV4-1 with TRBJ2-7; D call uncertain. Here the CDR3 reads CASSLSSSYEQYF. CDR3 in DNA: TGCGCCAGCAGCTTGTCCAGCTCCTACGAGCAGTACTTC.